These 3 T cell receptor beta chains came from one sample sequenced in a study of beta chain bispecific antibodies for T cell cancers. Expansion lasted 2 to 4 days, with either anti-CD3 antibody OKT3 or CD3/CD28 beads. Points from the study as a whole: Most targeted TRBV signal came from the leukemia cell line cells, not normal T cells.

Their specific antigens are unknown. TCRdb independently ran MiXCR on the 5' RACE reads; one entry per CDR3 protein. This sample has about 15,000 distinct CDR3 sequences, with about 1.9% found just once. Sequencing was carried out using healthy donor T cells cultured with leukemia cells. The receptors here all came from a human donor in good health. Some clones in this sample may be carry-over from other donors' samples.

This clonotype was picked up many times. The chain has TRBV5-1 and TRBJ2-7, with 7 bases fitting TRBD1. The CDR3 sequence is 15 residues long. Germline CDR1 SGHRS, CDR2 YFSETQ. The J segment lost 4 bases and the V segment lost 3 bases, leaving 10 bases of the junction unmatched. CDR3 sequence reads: CASSSDRDSSYEQYF. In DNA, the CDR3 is TGCGCCAGCAGCTCTGACCGGGACAGTTCTTACGAGCAGTACTTC.

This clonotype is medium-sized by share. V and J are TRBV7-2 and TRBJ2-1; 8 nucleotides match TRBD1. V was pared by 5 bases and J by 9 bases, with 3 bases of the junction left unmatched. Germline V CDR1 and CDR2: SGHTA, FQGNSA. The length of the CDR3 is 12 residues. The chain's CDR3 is CASSLTGVEQFF. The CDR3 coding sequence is TGTGCCAGCAGCCTGACAGGGGTTGAGCAGTTCTTC.

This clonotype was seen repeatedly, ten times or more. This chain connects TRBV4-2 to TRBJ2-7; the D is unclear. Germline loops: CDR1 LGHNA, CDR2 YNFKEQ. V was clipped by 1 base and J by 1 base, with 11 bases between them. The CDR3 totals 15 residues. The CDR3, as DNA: TGTGCCAGCAGCCAAGGGGCAGAAAGATCCTACGAGCAGTACTTC. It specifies CASSQGAERSYEQYF.